The T cell receptor (beta chain) described here comes from a study of CD8+CD57+ T cells in acquired aplastic anemia. On the study more broadly: Healthy donors averaged approximately 9.9 million reads for CD4+ cells. Study-level results: Around 30 sequences, all CD8+ CDR3, were shared between patients and controls. CD8+ Simpson's diversity did not differ significantly between patients and controls.

About this clonotype: What it binds is unknown.

Trimming took 8 bases from V and 9 from J, leaving 8 bases between them. This CDR3 region has 10 residues. CDR1 SNHLY and CDR2 FYNNEI come from the germline V gene. Using genomic DNA as the template, TCR beta VDJ and CDR3 profiling was carried out. TCRdb called the reads again in MiXCR, with one record for every CDR3 protein. Among approximately 130,000 distinct CDR3 sequences listed, around 41% were seen once. The source material was sorted CD4+, CD8+, or CD8+CD57+ T cells (not recorded which) from PBMCs. The rearrangement joins TRBV2 to TRBJ2-1; the D gene could be TRBD1 or TRBD2 (5 bases each). The clonotype was recovered from a human donor in good health, serving as a control. CDR3 nucleotide sequence: TGTGCCAGCCAGAGGGGTGAGCAGTTCTTC. It encodes CASQRGEQFF.